The rows below give T cell receptor beta chains drawn from one sample of a study of cytomegalovirus exposure and HLA in healthy donors. Sequencing used immunoSEQ multiplex PCR; TCRdb keeps in-frame clones, though not all of them. In the table there are 80,000 to 130,000 clones, approximately 77% of which are singletons. Sequencing input: PBMCs. These receptors came from a male donor in good health and CMV-seropositive. Both conserved end residues are trimmed from each CDR3. A D gene is named only where the DNA matches it firmly.

d_call v_call cdr3_aa
TRBD2 TRBV29-1 SAFSGGGYEQY
NA TRBV6-5 ASSPLGGPYEQY
TRBD1 TRBV2 ASLPGQGAYNEQF
TRBD2 TRBV4-3 ASSQDSGVAYEQY
TRBD1 TRBV2 ASSEPDRGLVSQH
NA TRBV5-1 ASSKEFGFYGYT
TRBD1 TRBV9 ASSPRQGQDYGYT
NA TRBV11-3 ASSFPRAGTEAF
NA TRBV5-1 ASSLVQGSYGYT
NA TRBV2 ASRGGNYGYT
TRBD1 TRBV19 ASSVRQGLGWSNQPQH
TRBD2 TRBV7-2 ASSPKRGVNIQY
NA TRBV30 AWNGRTNTGELF
NA TRBV4-1 ASSQEGQIYGYT
TRBD2 TRBV4-3 ASSVRTSGETQY
TRBD1 TRBV2 ASRGEQGDLH
NA TRBV7-2 ASSSQSLNTEAF
NA TRBV6-1 ASSALRASTDTQY
TRBD1 TRBV5-1 ASSLLGQGQETQY
TRBD1 TRBV2 ASSDRGGQEKLF
NA TRBV4-3 ASSQDLGVAYEQY
TRBD1 TRBV14 ASSHALRTGRNSPLH
NA TRBV28 ASRSPGGIGETQY
NA TRBV11-2 ASSFSNSPLH
TRBD1 TRBV11-3 ASSLLGQGREQY
TRBD2 TRBV9 ASSAFPLPREAGELF
TRBD1 TRBV4-1 ASSQAFRGQETQY
NA TRBV23-1 ASSQCGIKSSYEQY
TRBD1 TRBV27 ASSRDRGLGNEKLF